The 7 T cell receptor beta chains in this list originate from one sample, sequenced in a study of naive and memory T cell subsets. These TCRs' antigens remain unknown. Study-wide results and limits: Possibly reflecting memory cells re-expressing CD45RA, a few larger clonotypes occurred in naive repertoires, especially CD8.

An equimolar mix of two oligonucleotides served as the beta constant-region primer for TRBC1 and TRBC2. Nested alpha and beta constant-region primers with the SP2 primer drove four PCR rounds on ligated cDNA. Using its own MiXCR run on the UMI-ligation and nested PCR reads, TCRdb lists one record per CDR3 protein. Of over 110,000 distinct CDR3 sequences in the sample, approximately 20% were seen once. The sample taken for sequencing was naive CD8+ T cells from blood. Receptors originate from a human donor in good health.

This clonotype was observed a few times. The J gene is TRBJ2-7, the V gene TRBV27; perhaps TRBD1 as D (5 bases). CDR3 length: 15 amino acids. V shed 3 bases and J shed 0 bases, with 12 bases lying between them. The germline V gene has CDR1 MNHEY and CDR2 SMNVEV (reference sequence). In DNA form, the CDR3 reads TGTGCCAGCAGTTTTATCGGACAAATCTCCTACGAGCAGTACTTC. Its protein product is CASSFIGQISYEQYF.

J is TRBJ2-7 and V is TRBV7-6; no reliable D call. The germline CDR1 and CDR2 sequences are SGHVS and FNYEAQ. Trimming took off 1 base at V and 3 bases at J, with 16 bases between the two ends. This CDR3 contains 16 residues. The CDR3, as DNA: TGTGCCAGCAGCTTAGATCCGAGGAACAGATTCTACGAGCAGTACTTC. Translating it yields CASSLDPRNRFYEQYF. Drawing the rest from reference TRBV7-6 and TRBJ2-7, the complete variable domain is GAGVSQSPRYKVTKRGQDVALRCDPISGHVSLYWYRQALGQGPEFLTYFNYEAQQDKSGLPNDRFSAERPEGSISTLTIQRTEQRDSAMYRCASSLDPRNRFYEQYFGPGTRLTVT.

This clonotype was counted between two and nine times. V and J are TRBV7-9 and TRBJ2-7, with no clear D. Per the germline V gene, CDR1 is SEHNR and CDR2 is FQNEAQ (reference sequence). The CDR3 is 11 residues long. The germline V and J ends were trimmed by 2 bases and 4 bases, with 3 bases remaining between them. For the CDR3, the DNA is TGTGCCAGCAGCTTATATTACGAGCAGTACTTC. Translating it yields CASSLYYEQYF.

The CDR3 sequence is CASSFLSGSSYNEQFF. The DNA for the CDR3 is TGTGCCAGCAGCTTCTTGAGCGGTTCCTCCTACAATGAGCAGTTCTTC. The chain carries TRBV7-3 and TRBJ2-1, with a possible D match to TRBD2 (5 bases). Germline CDR1 reads SGHTA; CDR2 reads FQGTGA. The V end lost 3 bases, the J end lost 0 bases, and 12 bases lay between the germline ends. The CDR3 length is 16 residues.

CDR3 nucleotide sequence: TGTGCCAGCAGCTTGACAACTAGGTCCCTCTACGAGCAGTACTTC. It encodes CASSLTTRSLYEQYF. V and J are TRBV7-9 and TRBJ2-7; tentatively, D is TRBD2 (5 bases). The CDR3 totals 15 residues. Looked up from germline, CDR1 is SEHNR and CDR2 is FQNEAQ (reference sequence). Trimming shortened V by 3 bases and J by 3 bases, and 15 bases separated the two germline ends.

As DNA, the CDR3 is TGTGCCAGCAGCAGGCCGGGACAGGACTACGAGCAGTACTTC. Protein: CASSRPGQDYEQYF. The gene calls are TRBV3-1 and TRBJ2-7, with TRBD1 matching over 8 bases. J lost 3 bases, V lost 5 bases, and 6 bases had no gene match. The CDR3 covers 14 residues. Germline V gene lookup returns CDR1 LGHDT and CDR2 YNNKEL (reference sequence).

Ten or more counts support this clonotype. The V and J genes are TRBV11-2 and TRBJ2-1; 7 nucleotides line up with TRBD2. Germline V lookup: CDR1 SGHAT, CDR2 FQNNGV. Trimming removed 1 base from V and 8 bases from J; junction bases left unmatched: 8. The CDR3 runs 15 residues. DNA for the CDR3: TGTGCCAGCAGCTTAGGAGCGGGATTGTCGGATGAGCAGTTCTTC. Its translation is CASSLGAGLSDEQFF.